This TCR beta chain is drawn from a study of cytomegalovirus exposure and HLA in healthy donors. Study-level results: The authors assumed roughly uniform sequencing depth across donors for presence/absence analyses. Sequencing likely generated an artifact that appeared as a cluster of highly shared sequence variants. In a later analysis, several top co-occurrence clusters appeared linked to parvovirus B19, influenza, CMV and Epstein-Barr virus.

PCR employed 60 Vbeta and 13 Jbeta primers. Libraries were prepared by immunoSEQ multiplex PCR; TCRdb keeps only in-frame clonotypes and omits some of them. Of 55,000 to 75,000 clones listed, about 72% are singletons. Of note for this clone: The antigen is undetermined.

Sample: PBMCs. The source of this sequence is a girl aged 10 to 17 in good health and CMV-seropositive.

The CDR3 reads CASRLLGQTRYGYTF. CDR3 coding DNA: TGTGCCAGCAGACTCCTCGGACAGACTCGGTATGGCTACACCTTC. The chain links TRBV28 to TRBJ1-2; possibly TRBD1 for D (6 bases). Trimming shortened V by 6 bases and J by 5 bases, and 19 bases separated the two germline ends. CDR3 size: 15 residues. Germline V gene sequence: CDR1 MDHEN, CDR2 SYDVKM.